The clone carrying this T cell receptor (beta chain) has a single count. This sample was included in a study of blood T cell repertoires in COVID-19. Only in-frame clones appear in the TCRdb table, and some are missing; sequencing was by immunoSEQ multiplex PCR. Of about 180,000 clones in the sample, 65% to 85% were seen once. With V trimmed by 5 bases and J by 3 bases, 9 bases remained unmatched. This CDR3 is built from 15 residues. Germline V gene lookup returns CDR1 MNHEY and CDR2 SVGEGT. The V gene is TRBV6-2 or TRBV6-3, the J gene TRBJ2-7, with TRBD1 matching over 8 bases. The sample consisted of peripheral blood. The TCR was taken from a woman between 40 and 55 years old with COVID-19, enrolled during active disease. The CDR3 nucleotides are TGTGCCAGCAGTAGAAAACCGGGACAGGACTACGAGCAGTACTTC. Translating it yields CASSRKPGQDYEQYF.